This T cell receptor (beta chain) came from a study of shared clonotypes between healthy human individuals. A word on this clone: The antigen is unknown.

Whole-study results and caveats: Rarefaction demonstrated incomplete sorted-subset sequencing despite large depth.

Germline V gene sequence: CDR1 SGHVS, CDR2 FNYEAQ. CDR3 length: 14 residues. Trimming at V came to 3 bases and at J to 7 bases, leaving 8 bases not matched to a gene. As processed by the authors: Junction-only sequences without quality scores came from ImmunoSEQ, so filtering differed. TCRdb keeps only in-frame clones here, not all; method: immunoSEQ multiplex PCR. V, J and clone size are taken as reported in that table, and D and trimming were inferred from the DNA itself. The sample lists 800,000 to 1,200,000 clones, approximately 80% occurring once. The chain uses TRBV7-6 and TRBJ2-7, with 8 nucleotides matching TRBD2. Sequenced input: memory CD4+ T cells from PBMCs. Specified subset: CD45RA-negative fraction. The receptor was derived from a man between 18 and 29 years old in good health. Some clones in this sample may be carry-over from other donors' samples. CDR3 region: CASSFPAGAREQYF. Here the CDR3 DNA reads TGTGCCAGCAGCTTTCCAGCGGGAGCACGGGAGCAGTACTTC.